The 7 T cell receptor beta chains reported below all come from one sample, sequenced in a study of blood T cell repertoires in COVID-19. Sequencing used immunoSEQ multiplex PCR; TCRdb keeps in-frame clones, though not all of them. The table includes 270,000 or so clones, roughly 84% detected once. Sequencing was carried out using peripheral blood. Source of these receptors: a human donor with COVID-19, enrolled during active disease. The donor label of this sample is uncertain.

This chain connects TRBV10-2 to TRBJ1-1; D may be TRBD1 (5 bases). The length of the CDR3 is 13 residues. V gave up 3 bases and J gave up 4 bases, with 9 bases separating them. Germline V gene data show CDR1 as WSHSY and CDR2 as SAAADI. This CDR3 reads CASSDGGVTEAFF. The CDR3 coding sequence is TGCGCCAGCAGTGACGGGGGTGTCACTGAAGCTTTCTTT.

CDR3 residues: CASSLGAGVSGANVLTF. The CDR3 region has the DNA TGCGCCAGCAGCTTGGGAGCAGGGGTGTCTGGGGCCAACGTCCTGACTTTC. The gene calls are TRBV5-1 and TRBJ2-6; possibly TRBD1 for D (6 bases). From germline, CDR1 is SGHRS and CDR2 YFSETQ. Trimming stripped 0 bases from V and 1 base from J, with 11 bases between. CDR3 length equals 17 residues.

The rearrangement links TRBV28 to TRBJ2-2; 10 bases are a match to TRBD1. V trimming: 8 bases; J trimming: 3 bases; junction bases outside the gene matches: 12. Germline CDR1 and CDR2: MDHEN and SYDVKM. The CDR3 extends over 17 amino acids. CDR3 protein: CASRWGGQGLYTGELFF. DNA for the CDR3: TGTGCCAGCCGCTGGGGGGGACAGGGGTTATACACCGGGGAGCTGTTTTTT.

The chain is built from TRBV28 and TRBJ2-7, with a possible D match to TRBD2 (6 bases). The CDR3 spans 14 residues. The V end lost 2 bases, the J end lost 3 bases, and 11 bases lay between the germline ends. Germline assignment: CDR1 MDHEN and CDR2 SYDVKM. In nucleotides, the CDR3 is TGTGCCAGCAGTTTAGTAGGAGGGGTCTACGAGCAGTACTTC. Amino acid sequence: CASSLVGGVYEQYF.

V gene TRBV28 combines with J gene TRBJ1-3, with 7 bases lining up with TRBD1. Germline values: CDR1 MDHEN, CDR2 SYDVKM. This CDR3 spans 14 amino acids. V was pared by 7 bases and J by 7 bases, with 10 bases of the junction left unmatched. CDR3 sequence (DNA): TGTGCCAGCACTCTGGGGTTGACAGGGAACACCATATATTTT. This translates into CASTLGLTGNTIYF.

The chain uses TRBV9 and TRBJ2-3, with D hard to call. This CDR3 spans 16 amino acids. Per the germline V gene, CDR1 is SGDLS and CDR2 is YYNGEE. V lost 0 bases, J lost 0 bases, and 11 bases lay in between. CDR3 nucleotide sequence: TGTGCCAGCAGCGTAGAGAGCTACCTTAGCACAGATACGCAGTATTTT. It yields the protein CASSVESYLSTDTQYF.

V and J are TRBV9 and TRBJ2-1; 7 bases map to TRBD2. Germline loops: CDR1 SGDLS, CDR2 YYNGEE. This CDR3 is 15 amino acids long. Losses at the gene ends were 6 bases for V and 10 bases for J; bases not matched to a gene: 16. CDR3 in DNA: TGTGCCAGCACTACCTTGACTAGCCCAATCAAGGAGCAGTTCTTC. It is translated as CASTTLTSPIKEQFF.